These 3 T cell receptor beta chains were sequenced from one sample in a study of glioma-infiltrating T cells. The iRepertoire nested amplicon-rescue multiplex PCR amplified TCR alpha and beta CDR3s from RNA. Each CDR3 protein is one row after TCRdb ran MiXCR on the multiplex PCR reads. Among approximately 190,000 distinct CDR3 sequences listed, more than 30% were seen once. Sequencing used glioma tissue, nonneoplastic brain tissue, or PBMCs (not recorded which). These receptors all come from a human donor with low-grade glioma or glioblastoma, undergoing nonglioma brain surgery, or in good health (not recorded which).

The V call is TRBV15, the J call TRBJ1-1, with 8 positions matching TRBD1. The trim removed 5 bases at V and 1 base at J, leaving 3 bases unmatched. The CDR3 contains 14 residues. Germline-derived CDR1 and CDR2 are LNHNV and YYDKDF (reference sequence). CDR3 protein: CATSRGQANTEAFF. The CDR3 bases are TGTGCCACCAGCCGGGGACAGGCGAACACTGAAGCTTTCTTT.

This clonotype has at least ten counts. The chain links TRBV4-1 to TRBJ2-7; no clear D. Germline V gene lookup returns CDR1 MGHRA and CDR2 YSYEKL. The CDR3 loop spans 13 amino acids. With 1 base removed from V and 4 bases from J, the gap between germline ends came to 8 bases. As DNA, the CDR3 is TGCGCCAGCAGCCAAGCTGTGCGGTACGAGCAGTACTTC. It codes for CASSQAVRYEQYF.

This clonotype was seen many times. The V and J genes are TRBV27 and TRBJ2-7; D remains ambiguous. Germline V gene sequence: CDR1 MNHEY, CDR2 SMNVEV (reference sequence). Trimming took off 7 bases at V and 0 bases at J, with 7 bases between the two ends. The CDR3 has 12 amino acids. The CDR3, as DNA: TGTGCCAGCACCGAAAGCTCCTACGAGCAGTACTTC. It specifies CASTESSYEQYF.